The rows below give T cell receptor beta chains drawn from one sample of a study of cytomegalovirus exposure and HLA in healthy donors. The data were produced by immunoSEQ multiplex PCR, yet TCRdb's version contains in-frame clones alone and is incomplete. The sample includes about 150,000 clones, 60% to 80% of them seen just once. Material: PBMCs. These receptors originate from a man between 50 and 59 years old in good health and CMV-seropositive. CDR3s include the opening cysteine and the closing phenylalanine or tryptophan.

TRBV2,CASSERRDRNNQPQHF
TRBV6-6,CASGFGGGEQTQYF
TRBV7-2,CASSLNSGFSTDTQYF
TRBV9,CASSGGFGNTIYF
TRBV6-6,CASSYTTGTEAFF
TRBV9,CASSVTSVRNEQFF
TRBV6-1,CASSLKGADYGYTF
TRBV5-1,CASSLGAGTEAFF
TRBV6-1,CASSEKGTGTDTQYF
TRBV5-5,CASSSPSGAGELFF
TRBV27,CASSSSIRAQPQHF
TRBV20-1,CSARVSREQFF
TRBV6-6,CASRLRTNEKLFF
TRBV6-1,CASKTRGQAFF
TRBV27,CASSRDSFSSYEQYF
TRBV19,CASSQGSSNQPQHF
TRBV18,CASSPPLVMVPTEAFF
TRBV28,CASSLTGHYEQYF
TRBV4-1,CASSQVVSNQPQHF
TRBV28,CASSLGQMNTEAFF
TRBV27,CASRQGMRNTEAFF
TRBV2,CASRRQESNYGYTF
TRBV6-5,CASSYGGEGETQYF
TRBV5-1,CASSLGSPYYEQYF
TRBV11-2,CASSLVGLASSTDTQYF
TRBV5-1,CASSPLAGGRGDEQFF
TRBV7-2,CASSQGTSGYNEQFF
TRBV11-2,CASSLGMTGGAGAFF
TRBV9,CASSVLRQGFDGYTF
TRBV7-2,CASSKGGVNTEAFF
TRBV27,CASSAQGQGYTF
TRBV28,CASSSLQGMVMTEAFF
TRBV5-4,CASSFGSGEGKNIQYF
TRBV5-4,CASSPQGSQREKLFF
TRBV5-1,CASSLQGTNTEAFF
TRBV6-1,CASREETQYF
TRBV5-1,CASSSRGTPQETQYF
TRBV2,CASDGDRGQGEQYF
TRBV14,CASSPRTGVAAEQYF
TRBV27,CASSLSLDSNEQFF
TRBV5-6,CASSLWDRATEAFF
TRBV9,CASSVATYETQYF
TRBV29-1,CSHRTLKREGPLKDADTQYF
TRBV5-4,CASSLTTKETQYF
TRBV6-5,CASSPNRGRNTIYF
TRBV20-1,CSARDQLAEFF